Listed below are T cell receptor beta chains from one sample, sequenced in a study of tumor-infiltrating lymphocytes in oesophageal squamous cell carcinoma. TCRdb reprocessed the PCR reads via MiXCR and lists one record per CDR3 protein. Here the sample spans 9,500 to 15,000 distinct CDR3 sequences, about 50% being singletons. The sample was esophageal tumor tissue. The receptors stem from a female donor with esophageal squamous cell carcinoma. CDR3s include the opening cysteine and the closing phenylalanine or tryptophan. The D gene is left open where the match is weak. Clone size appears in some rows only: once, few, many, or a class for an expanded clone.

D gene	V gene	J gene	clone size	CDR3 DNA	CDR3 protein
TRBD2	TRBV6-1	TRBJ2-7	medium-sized	TGTGCCAGCAGGACTAGCTCCTACAATGAGCAGTACTTC	CASRTSSYNEQYF
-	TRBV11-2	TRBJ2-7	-	TGTGCCAGCACCTCGGCGGGCGGGAAGCAGTACTTC	CASTSAGGKQYF
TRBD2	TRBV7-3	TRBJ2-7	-	TGTGCCAGCAGCCCGGTGGGGGGGTTCCACGAGCAGTACTTC	CASSPVGGFHEQYF
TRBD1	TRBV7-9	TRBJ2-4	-	TGTGCCAGCAGCTCACGACGACAGGGGGATAGGAATGAGCAGTACTTC	CASSSRRQGDRNEQYF
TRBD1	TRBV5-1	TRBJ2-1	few	TGCGCCAGCAGCTTTGGGACAGGGGGCTACGATGAGCAGTTCTTC	CASSFGTGGYDEQFF
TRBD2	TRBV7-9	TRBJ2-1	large	TGTGCCAGCAGCAGTCCTAGCGGGAGGGGAGTAGTAGGGCAGTTCTTC	CASSSPSGRGVVGQFF
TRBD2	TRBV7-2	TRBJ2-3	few	TGTGCCAGCAGCTTAGCTACTAGCGGGGGAGGGGATACGCAGTATTTT	CASSLATSGGGDTQYF
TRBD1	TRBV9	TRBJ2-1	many	TGTGCCAGCAGCCCAGAGGGGGGACAGGGTAAGTACTTC	CASSPEGGQGKYF
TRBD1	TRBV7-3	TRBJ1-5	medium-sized	TGTGCCAGCAGCCCAGGGGGACGCAATCAGCCCCAGCATTTT	CASSPGGRNQPQHF
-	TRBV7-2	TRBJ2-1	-	TGTGCCAGCAGCTTAGCGCCCCCAGGGATGTACAATGAGCAGTTCTTC	CASSLAPPGMYNEQFF
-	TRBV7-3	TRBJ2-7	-	TGTGCCAGCAGCTTACAGGGGGGTCCCGATGAGCAGTACTTC	CASSLQGGPDEQYF
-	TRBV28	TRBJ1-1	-	TGTGCCAGCAACCTCCTCCGTGGCAGAACCAACACTGAAGCTTTCTTT	CASNLLRGRTNTEAFF
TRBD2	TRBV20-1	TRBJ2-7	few	TGCAGTGCTAGCGGCGGGGGGTTCTACGAGCAGTACTTC	CSASGGGFYEQYF
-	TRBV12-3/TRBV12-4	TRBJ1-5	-	TGTGCCAGCAGTCAAGGACGGCATAGCAATCAGCCCCAGCATTTT	CASSQGRHSNQPQHF
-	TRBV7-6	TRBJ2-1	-	TGTGCCAGCAGCGTCACCCCTAGCGTGTTAGGCAATGAGCAGTTCTTC	CASSVTPSVLGNEQFF
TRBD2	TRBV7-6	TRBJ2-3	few	TGTGCCAGCAGCTTAGCGGGGACTACCCTAGATACGCAGTATTTT	CASSLAGTTLDTQYF
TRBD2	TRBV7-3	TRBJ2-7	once	TGTGCCAGCAGCTACACTAGCGCCGGCCCCTACAATGAGCAGTACTTC	CASSYTSAGPYNEQYF
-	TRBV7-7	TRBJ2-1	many	TGTGCTAGCAGCTTAGAATCGGGGGAGCCCTACAATGAGCAGTTCTTC	CASSLESGEPYNEQFF
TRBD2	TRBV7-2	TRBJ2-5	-	TGTGCCAGCAGCTTAGACGGGGGGGCCGGCGAGACCCAGTACTTC	CASSLDGGAGETQYF
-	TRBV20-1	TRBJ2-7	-	TGCAGTGCTAAGAGGGGTGAGCAGTACTTC	CSAKRGEQYF
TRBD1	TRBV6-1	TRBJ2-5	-	TGTGCCAGCAGTGAATATACAGGGGAAGAGACCCAGTACTTC	CASSEYTGEETQYF
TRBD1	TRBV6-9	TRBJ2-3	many	TGTGCCAGCAGTTCACGACGACAGGGGGCGAGCACAGATACGCAGTATTTT	CASSSRRQGASTDTQYF
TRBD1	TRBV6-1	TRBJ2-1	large	TGTGCCAGCAAGCCAGATCAGGGACAGCGTTCCTACAATGAGCAGTTCTTC	CASKPDQGQRSYNEQFF
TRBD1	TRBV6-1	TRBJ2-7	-	TGTGCCAGCAGTGACCTGGGACAGACATTGGACGAGCAGTACTTC	CASSDLGQTLDEQYF
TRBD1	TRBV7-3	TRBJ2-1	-	TGTGCCAGCACCGCGGACAGGGACTACAATGAGCAGTTCTTC	CASTADRDYNEQFF
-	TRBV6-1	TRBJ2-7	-	TGTGCCAGCAGTGAAGCGGGCCCCTACGAGCAGTACTTC	CASSEAGPYEQYF
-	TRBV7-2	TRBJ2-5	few	TGTGCCAGCAGACACCGAGATTGGGGAGAGACCCAGTACTTC	CASRHRDWGETQYF
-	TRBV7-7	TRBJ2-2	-	TGTGCCAGCAGTTCCCCCCTAGTACCCGGGGAGCTGTTTTTT	CASSSPLVPGELFF
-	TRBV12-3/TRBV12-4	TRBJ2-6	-	TGTGCCAGCAGTCTGCGGAGCTCTGGGGCCAACGTCCTGACTTTC	CASSLRSSGANVLTF
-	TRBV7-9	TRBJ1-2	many	TGTGCCAGCAGCTTAGCTGCCTGGAGTCCTCTCGGCTACACCTTC	CASSLAAWSPLGYTF
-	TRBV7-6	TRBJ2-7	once	TGTGCCAGCAGCGTGTCCCAGGGGCTTCTTCCCTACGAGCAGTACTTC	CASSVSQGLLPYEQYF
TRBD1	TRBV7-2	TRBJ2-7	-	TGTGCCAGCAGCCTGACAGGGGGCAAGTCCTACGAGCAGTACTTC	CASSLTGGKSYEQYF